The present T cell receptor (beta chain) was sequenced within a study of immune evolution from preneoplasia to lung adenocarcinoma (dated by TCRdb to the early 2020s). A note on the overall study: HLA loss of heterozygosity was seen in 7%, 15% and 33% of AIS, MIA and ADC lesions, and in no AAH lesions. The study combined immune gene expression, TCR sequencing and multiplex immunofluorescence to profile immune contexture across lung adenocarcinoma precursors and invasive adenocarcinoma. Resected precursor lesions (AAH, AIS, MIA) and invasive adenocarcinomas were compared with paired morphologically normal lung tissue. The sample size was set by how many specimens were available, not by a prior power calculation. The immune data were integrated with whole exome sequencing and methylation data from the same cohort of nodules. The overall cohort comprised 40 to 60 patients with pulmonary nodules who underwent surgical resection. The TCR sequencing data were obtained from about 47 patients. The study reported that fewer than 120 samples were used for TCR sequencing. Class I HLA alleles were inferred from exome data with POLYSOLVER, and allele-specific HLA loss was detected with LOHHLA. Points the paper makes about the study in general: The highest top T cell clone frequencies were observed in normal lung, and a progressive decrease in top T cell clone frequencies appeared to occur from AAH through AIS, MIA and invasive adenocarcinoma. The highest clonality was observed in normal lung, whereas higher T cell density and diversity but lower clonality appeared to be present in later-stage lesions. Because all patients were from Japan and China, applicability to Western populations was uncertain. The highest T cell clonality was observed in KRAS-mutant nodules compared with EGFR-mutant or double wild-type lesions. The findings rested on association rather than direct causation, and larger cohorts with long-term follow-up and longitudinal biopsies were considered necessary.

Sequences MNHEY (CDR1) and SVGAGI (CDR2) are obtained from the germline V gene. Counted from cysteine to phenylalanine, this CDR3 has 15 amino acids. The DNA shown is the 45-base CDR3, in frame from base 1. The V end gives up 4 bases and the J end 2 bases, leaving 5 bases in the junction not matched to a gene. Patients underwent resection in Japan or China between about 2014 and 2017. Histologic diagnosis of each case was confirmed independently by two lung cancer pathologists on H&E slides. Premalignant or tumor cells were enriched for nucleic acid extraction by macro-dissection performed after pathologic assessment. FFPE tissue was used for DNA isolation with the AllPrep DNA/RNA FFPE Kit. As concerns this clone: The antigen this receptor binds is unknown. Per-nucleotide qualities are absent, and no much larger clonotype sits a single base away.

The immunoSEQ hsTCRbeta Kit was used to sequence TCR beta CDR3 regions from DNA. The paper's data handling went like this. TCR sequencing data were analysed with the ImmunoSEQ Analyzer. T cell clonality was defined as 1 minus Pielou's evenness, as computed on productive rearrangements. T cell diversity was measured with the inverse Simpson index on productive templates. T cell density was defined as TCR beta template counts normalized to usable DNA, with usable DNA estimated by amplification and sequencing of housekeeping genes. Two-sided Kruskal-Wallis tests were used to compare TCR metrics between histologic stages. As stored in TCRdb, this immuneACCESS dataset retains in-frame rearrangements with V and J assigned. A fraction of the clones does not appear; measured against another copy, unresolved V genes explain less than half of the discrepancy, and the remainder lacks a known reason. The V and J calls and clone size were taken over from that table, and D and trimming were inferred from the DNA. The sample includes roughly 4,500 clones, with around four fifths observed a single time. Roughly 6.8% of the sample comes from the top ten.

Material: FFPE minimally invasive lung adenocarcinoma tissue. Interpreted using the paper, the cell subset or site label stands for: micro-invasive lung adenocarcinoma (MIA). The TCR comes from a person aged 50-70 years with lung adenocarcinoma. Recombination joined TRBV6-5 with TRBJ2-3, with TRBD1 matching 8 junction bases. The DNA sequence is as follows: TGTGCCAGCAGTTCATCCAGGGGGCCCACAGATACGCAGTATTTT. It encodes CASSSSRGPTDTQYF.